This entry concerns a single TCR beta chain. Primed by a sample-barcoded 5' primer and a J-beta primer mix, a second PCR proceeded for roughly 6 to 12 cycles. TCRdb fed the 5' RACE reads into MiXCR, producing one record per CDR3 protein. Altogether roughly 1.5 million distinct CDR3 sequences are present, around 40% being singletons, with the ten largest covering approximately 4.1%. The ends lost 1 base at V and 13 bases at J; junction bases unmatched: 11. The CDR3 has 14 residues. Per germline, CDR1 SGHTA and CDR2 FQGNSA. The data were taken from a study of blood T cells in healthy people across ages.

The clonotype originates from a woman aged 18-29 years in good health. The sequencing sample was made of blood. The chain combines TRBV7-2 with TRBJ2-5; 8 bases line up with TRBD2. The CDR3 nucleotides are TGTGCCAGCAGCTTAGGATCTTCGCTAGCGGGCTTGTACTTC. Residues: CASSLGSSLAGLYF.